This T cell receptor (beta chain) came from a study of breast tumors, draining lymph nodes, adjacent tissues. The lymph nodes were axillary draining lymph nodes from breast cancer patients. The V gene's germline CDR1 is SGHRS and CDR2 YFSETQ. The CDR3 totals 16 residues. V lost 7 bases to trimming and J lost 8 bases, with 27 bases between them. TCRdb redid the calling of the multiplex PCR reads with MiXCR, one entry per CDR3 protein. The repertoire holds 100,000 to 150,000 distinct CDR3 sequences, with about 20% as singletons. In this sample, this clonotype turned up many times. The source is a female donor with breast cancer. Some clones in this sample may be carry-over from other donors' samples. Source material: axillary lymph node tissue. The chain combines TRBV5-1 with TRBJ1-2; no clear D gene. CDR3 region: CASSPGTRPARGGYTF. The CDR3 nucleotides are TGCGCCAGCTCCCCAGGTACTAGGCCAGCCAGAGGGGGCTACACCTTC.